Below are 21 T cell receptor beta chains sequenced from a single sample in a study of shared clonotypes between healthy human individuals. Profiled with immunoSEQ multiplex PCR; TCRdb holds only in-frame clones, not every one. The repertoire has some 530,000 clones, about 72% of them found once; the top ten carry more than 10%. Input material: PBMCs. All receptors derive from a woman between 40 and 55 years old in good health. Some clones in this sample may be carry-over from other donors' samples.

The V gene is TRBV28, the J gene TRBJ2-7, with a tentative D call TRBD1 (6 bases). The CDR3 length is 14 residues. Germline V lookup: CDR1 MDHEN, CDR2 SYDVKM. Trimming removed 7 bases from V and 3 bases from J, with 16 bases in between. The CDR3 is CASTGASDDYEQYF. DNA of the CDR3: TGTGCCAGCACAGGGGCTTCGGACGACTACGAGCAGTACTTC.

This clone showed up many times. The sample has other DNA sequences that encode this CDR3 too. V and J are TRBV30 and TRBJ2-7; D remains ambiguous. Germline CDR1 is GTSNPN and CDR2 is SVGIG (reference sequence). V was cut by 1 base and J by 4 bases, with 5 bases left in between. The CDR3 is 11 residues long. CDR3 sequence: CAWSGNYEQYF. CDR3 nucleotide sequence: TGTGCCTGGAGTGGAAATTACGAGCAGTACTTC.

The V and J genes are TRBV7-2 and TRBJ2-5; no reliable D call. The V and J ends lost 4 bases and 2 bases respectively, with 11 bases between them. The CDR3 runs to 14 residues. CDR1 is SGHTA and CDR2 is FQGNSA in the germline V gene. The CDR3 bases are TGTGCCAGCAGCTACGCCTGGGCTCAAGAGACCCAGTACTTC. This codes for CASSYAWAQETQYF.

A single count supports this clone. V is TRBV2 and J is TRBJ2-1; 9 nucleotides align to TRBD2. Trimming at V came to 6 bases and at J to 4 bases, leaving 4 bases not matched to a gene. CDR1 and CDR2 from the germline V gene are SNHLY and FYNNEI. The CDR3 length is 14 residues. CDR3 amino acids: CASRRLAAYNEQFF. Written as DNA, the CDR3 is TGTGCCAGCAGACGACTAGCGGCATACAATGAGCAGTTCTTC.

J is TRBJ1-5 and V is TRBV11-2, with TRBD1 as a possible D gene (6 bases). Germline V lookup: CDR1 SGHAT, CDR2 FQNNGV. The CDR3 is made up of 14 amino acids. The germline V and J ends were trimmed by 5 bases and 3 bases, with 11 bases remaining between them. The CDR3 nucleotides are TGTGCCAGCAGCGGAGGACAGAACAATCAGCCCCAGCATTTT. Translating gives CASSGGQNNQPQHF.

The chain has TRBV19 and TRBJ2-5; the D is unclear. The CDR3 is 11 residues long. V was shortened by 11 bases and J by 3 bases, with 10 bases between the two germline ends. The germline V gene encodes CDR1 LNHDA and CDR2 SQIVND (reference sequence). The CDR3 DNA sequence: TGTGCCTCCTCGGGTGAAGAGACCCAGTACTTC. Translation gives CASSGEETQYF.

This chain links TRBV28 with TRBJ2-5; TRBD1 agrees at 9 bases. V shed 5 bases and J 7 bases; nucleotides not matched to a gene: 5. The V gene's germline CDR1 is MDHEN and CDR2 SYDVKM. CDR3 length equals 13 residues. CDR3 residues: CASSPDRGGTQYF. The CDR3 DNA is TGTGCCAGCAGTCCCGACAGGGGGGGGACCCAGTACTTC.

The chain combines TRBV28 with TRBJ1-4; no clear D. V was clipped by 5 bases and J by 10 bases, with 14 bases between them. Germline V gene sequence: CDR1 MDHEN, CDR2 SYDVKM. This CDR3 has 13 residues. The CDR3 spells CASSPPVWGKLFF. CDR3 bases: TGTGCCAGCAGTCCCCCCGTTTGGGGAAAACTGTTTTTT. Full variable domain (outside the CDR3, taken from reference TRBV28 and TRBJ1-4): DVKVTQSSRYLVKRTGEKVFLECVQDMDHENMFWYRQDPGLGLRLIYFSYDVKMKEKGDIPEGYSVSREKKERFSLILESASTNQTSMYLCASSPPVWGKLFFGSGTQLSVL.

This clone occurred a few times. The chain joins TRBV10-1 to TRBJ2-7; D is tentatively TRBD1 or TRBD2 (5 bases each). The V end was cut by 5 bases, the J end by 0 bases, with 11 bases between. Looked up from germline, CDR1 is WNHNN and CDR2 is SYGVQD (reference sequence). The length of the CDR3 is 14 residues. This CDR3 reads CASSRDQSSYEQYF. The CDR3 bases are TGCGCCAGCAGTAGGGACCAGAGCTCCTACGAGCAGTACTTC.

In its sample, this clone was seen many times. Other nucleotide sequences in the sample specify the same CDR3. V usage is TRBV9 and J usage is TRBJ2-1; D remains unclear. The CDR3 runs to 13 residues. Trimming cost V 0 bases and J 4 bases, with 5 bases left between them. CDR1 and CDR2 (germline): SGDLS, YYNGEE. The CDR3 region is CASSVDGYNEQFF. CDR3 DNA: TGTGCCAGCAGCGTAGACGGGTACAATGAGCAGTTCTTC.

The chain employs TRBV6-6 and TRBJ2-5; 9 bases line up with TRBD1. V lost 8 bases and J lost 2; bases outside the gene matches: 6. The germline V gene encodes CDR1 MNHNY and CDR2 SVGAGI (reference sequence). This CDR3 region has 14 residues. The CDR3 sequence is CASGRGTGQETQYF. In DNA form, the CDR3 reads TGTGCCAGCGGGCGGGGGACAGGGCAAGAGACCCAGTACTTC.

The V gene is TRBV2, the J gene TRBJ2-5; 7 bases are a match to TRBD2. Germline CDR1 is SNHLY and CDR2 is FYNNEI. The CDR3 runs 15 residues. Trimming cost V 10 bases and J 3 bases; bases outside gene matches: 14. CDR3: CATQWGGRGKETQYF. CDR3 nucleotides: TGTGCCACTCAATGGGGCGGGAGAGGAAAAGAGACCCAGTACTTC.

The J gene is TRBJ2-3, the V gene TRBV11-2; 11 nucleotides agree with TRBD2. The CDR3 contains 16 residues. With 5 bases clipped from V and 0 bases from J, the junction kept 4 bases outside the gene matches. Germline V CDR1 and CDR2: SGHAT, FQNNGV. The chain's CDR3 is CASSLGTSGSTDTQYF. The DNA for the CDR3 is TGTGCCAGCAGCCTCGGGACTAGCGGCAGCACAGATACGCAGTATTTT. The entire variable domain, with the rest obtained from reference TRBV11-2 and TRBJ2-3, is as follows: EAGVAQSPRYKIIEKRQSVAFWCNPISGHATLYWYQQILGQGPKLLIQFQNNGVVDDSQLPKDRFSAERLKGVDSTLKIQPAKLEDSAVYLCASSLGTSGSTDTQYFGPGTRLTVL.

This chain links TRBV5-1 with TRBJ1-1, with TRBD1 matching 7 bases. Germline CDR1 reads SGHRS; CDR2 reads YFSETQ. The V and J ends lost 4 bases and 10 bases, in that order; junction bases with no gene match: 10. The CDR3 covers 13 residues. CDR3 region: CASSPVRGQGAFF. In nucleotides, the CDR3 is TGCGCCAGCAGCCCGGTTAGGGGGCAGGGAGCTTTCTTT.

The rearrangement uses TRBV11-2 and TRBJ2-2; D is ambiguous. V was trimmed by 5 bases and J by 2 bases, leaving 9 bases between them. The CDR3 has 14 amino acids. Per the germline V gene, CDR1 is SGHAT and CDR2 is FQNNGV. CDR3 nucleotides: TGTGCCAGCAGCCGAAACACTAACACCGGGGAGCTGTTTTTT. It yields the protein CASSRNTNTGELFF.

In this sample, this clone turned up once. The chain is built from TRBV13 and TRBJ1-2; no clear D. CDR1 is PRHDT and CDR2 is FYEKMQ in the germline V gene (reference sequence). V was cut by 0 bases and J by 1 base, with 9 bases left in between. The CDR3 is 15 amino acids. The DNA for the CDR3 is TGTGCCAGCAGCTTAGGACGTCGGGGTAACTATGGCTACACCTTC. Its translation is CASSLGRRGNYGYTF. The entire variable domain, with the rest obtained from reference TRBV13 and TRBJ1-2, is as follows: AAGVIQSPRHLIKEKRETATLKCYPIPRHDTVYWYQQGPGQDPQFLISFYEKMQSDKGSIPDRFSAQQFSDYHSELNMSSLELGDSALYFCASSLGRRGNYGYTFGSGTRLTVV.

This clone was seen only a few times. Other nucleotide sequences in the sample specify the same CDR3. The chain couples TRBV2 to TRBJ2-2; TRBD1 matches at 10 bases. The CDR3 is 14 residues long. Per the germline V gene, CDR1 is SNHLY and CDR2 is FYNNEI. Germline trimming cut 8 bases from V and 3 bases from J; bases unmatched to any gene: 3. Here the CDR3 reads CASDRGRDTGELFF. The CDR3, as DNA: TGTGCCAGCGACAGGGGGCGCGACACCGGGGAGCTGTTTTTT.

The chain is built from TRBV30 and TRBJ2-1; D unresolved. V was cut by 0 bases and J by 0 bases, with 9 bases left in between. The CDR3 length is 15 residues. Germline V gene sequence: CDR1 GTSNPN, CDR2 SVGIG (reference sequence). CDR3 loop: CAWSVNPSSYNEQFF. As DNA, the CDR3 is TGTGCCTGGAGTGTGAATCCCAGCTCCTACAATGAGCAGTTCTTC.

This chain connects TRBV7-2 to TRBJ2-7; a weak D match, TRBD2 (5 bases). The CDR3 sequence is 14 residues long. Germline V gene data show CDR1 as SGHTA and CDR2 as FQGNSA. Trimming shortened V by 1 base and J by 6 bases, and 13 bases separated the two germline ends. The CDR3: CASSLGVPRGEQYF. CDR3 DNA: TGTGCCAGCAGCTTAGGTGTTCCCCGGGGCGAGCAGTACTTC.

On this clone itself: The same CDR3 also results from other DNA sequences found in this sample. The chain recombines TRBV5-1 with TRBJ1-1; D remains ambiguous. In germline, CDR1 is SGHRS, CDR2 YFSETQ. Trimming pared 0 bases from V and 1 base from J, leaving 7 bases between. The CDR3 contains 14 residues. The chain's CDR3 is CASSLGQTNTEAFF. As DNA, the CDR3 is TGCGCCAGCAGCTTGGGACAAACGAACACTGAAGCTTTCTTT.

The CDR3 DNA sequence: TGTGCCAGCAGCCATCAACAGGGGATTAACTATGGCTACACCTTC. Translated: CASSHQQGINYGYTF. This chain connects TRBV5-4 to TRBJ1-2, with TRBD1 matching over 7 bases. This CDR3 is 15 amino acids long. The germline V gene has CDR1 SGHNT and CDR2 YYREEE (reference sequence). V lost 4 bases to trimming and J lost 1 base; unmatched junction nucleotides: 7.